This T cell receptor beta chain was found in a study of CD8+CD57+ T cells in acquired aplastic anemia. Whole-study context: The mean DNA yield obtained from sorted CD4+ and CD8+ cells came to around 3 ug. Study-level results: Patients were compared with controls for CD8+ Simpson's diversity, and no significant difference emerged. The number of CD8+ CDR3 sequences shared by patients and controls was twenty-nine.

TCR beta VDJ combinations and CDR3 sequences were profiled from genomic DNA. One entry per CDR3 protein results from TCRdb running MiXCR on the reads. The sample includes 150,000 or so distinct CDR3 sequences, less than 50% of them seen just once. This clonotype came up once. Its antigen is undetermined. Germline-derived CDR1 and CDR2 are DFQATT and SNEGSKA (reference sequence). There are 15 residues in the CDR3. V was trimmed by 2 bases and J by 5 bases, leaving 16 bases between them. An expansion of CD8+CD57+ cells by flow cytometry had been shown in patients chosen for sequencing. All patients were therapy-naive when blood was sampled.

Sequences were obtained from sorted CD4+, CD8+, or CD8+CD57+ T cells (not recorded which) from PBMCs. J is TRBJ1-5 and V is TRBV20-1; the D is unclear. The clonotype comes from a human donor with aplastic anemia. The CDR3 spells CSARPKQSPHQPQHF. CDR3 DNA: TGCAGTGCTAGACCAAAGCAAAGCCCGCATCAGCCCCAGCATTTT.